These T cell receptor beta chains were read from a single sample in a study of blood T cell repertoires in COVID-19. Using immunoSEQ multiplex PCR, the repertoire was profiled, and TCRdb retains in-frame clones only, with some absent. There are around 170,000 clones in the sample; around 84% occur only once, and 14% lies in the top ten. Source material: peripheral blood. The source is a man aged 25-40 years with active or convalescent COVID-19. Both conserved end residues are part of each CDR3. The order of the fields is V gene, D gene, J gene, clone size, CDR3 protein, CDR3 DNA. A D gene is named only where the DNA matches it firmly. Clone size is stated in some rows and not others, as once, few, many or a class when expanded.

>TRBV7-2|TRBD2|TRBJ2-5|-
CASSLTSGGTHETQYF
TGTGCCAGCAGCTTAACCAGCGGGGGGACTCATGAGACCCAGTACTTC
>TRBV2|TRBD1|TRBJ1-1|-
CASRSNEQGYYTEAFF
TGTGCCAGCAGGTCCAACGAACAGGGGTACTACACTGAAGCTTTCTTT
>TRBV28|-|TRBJ1-2|few
CASLAGLGLNYGYTF
TGTGCCAGCCTGGCGGGGCTAGGACTGAACTATGGCTACACCTTC
>TRBV6-1|-|TRBJ2-3|once
CASSEPPREKWQYF
TGTGCCAGCAGTGAACCACCCCGCGAGAAGTGGCAGTATTTT
>TRBV6-5|TRBD1|TRBJ1-4|-
CASRRQGGNEKLFF
TGTGCCAGCAGGAGACAGGGTGGGAATGAAAAACTGTTTTTT
>TRBV11-3|TRBD1|TRBJ2-1|few
CATRTGLRNEQFF
TGTGCCACCAGGACAGGGCTGCGAAATGAGCAGTTCTTC
>TRBV11-3|-|TRBJ1-3|-
CASSEDSSGNTIYF
TGTGCCAGCAGCGAGGACAGTTCTGGAAACACCATATATTTT
>TRBV7-2|TRBD1|TRBJ1-2|-
CASSQGQNYGYTF
TGTGCCAGCAGCCAGGGACAGAACTATGGCTACACCTTC
>TRBV6-1|-|TRBJ2-1|-
CASSEVGAFLNEQFF
TGTGCCAGCAGTGAAGTAGGGGCTTTTTTGAATGAGCAGTTCTTC
>TRBV5-1|-|TRBJ1-2|few
CASSLGTPSEGYTF
TGCGCCAGCAGCTTAGGCACCCCGAGCGAGGGCTACACCTTC
>TRBV28|TRBD2|TRBJ2-5|-
CASSSSGGALETQYF
TGTGCCAGCAGCTCGAGCGGGGGGGCCTTAGAGACCCAGTACTTC
>TRBV2|-|TRBJ1-5|-
CASSPRRGYSNQPQHF
TGTGCCAGCTCTCCCAGGCGGGGATATAGCAATCAGCCCCAGCATTTT
>TRBV7-9|-|TRBJ1-1|-
CASSPPTMTEAFF
TGTGCCAGCAGCCCCCCGACAATGACTGAAGCTTTCTTT
>TRBV11-3|-|TRBJ1-2|-
CASSLSGGNGYTF
TGTGCCAGCAGCTTAAGCGGGGGGAATGGCTACACCTTC
>TRBV27|-|TRBJ1-4|-
CASSAGLGEKLFF
TGTGCCAGCAGTGCGGGGTTGGGTGAAAAACTGTTTTTT
>TRBV6-1|TRBD2|TRBJ2-1|-
CASSERGTSGFNEQFF
TGTGCCAGCAGTGAACGAGGGACTAGCGGGTTCAATGAGCAGTTCTTC
>TRBV23-1|-|TRBJ1-1|-
CASSQSGRLRWDFPNTEAFF
TGCGCCAGCAGTCAATCGGGTCGGCTCCGGTGGGACTTTCCGAACACTGAAGCTTTCTTT
>TRBV6-2/TRBV6-3|-|TRBJ1-1|-
CASSRGTEAFF
TGTGCCAGCAGTCGAGGAACTGAAGCTTTCTTT
>TRBV20-1|-|TRBJ1-2|-
CSRRDTYGYTF
TGCAGTCGCCGGGACACCTATGGCTACACCTTC
>TRBV2|-|TRBJ1-2|-
CASSEGQVYGYTF
TGTGCCAGCAGTGAAGGACAGGTCTATGGCTACACCTTC
>TRBV6-6|-|TRBJ2-1|-
CASSFDSDNEQFF
TGTGCCAGCAGTTTCGACAGTGACAATGAGCAGTTCTTC
>TRBV6-5|-|TRBJ2-5|once
CASSVSHQLETQYF
TGTGCCAGCAGCGTCTCTCATCAGTTAGAGACCCAGTACTTC
>TRBV11-2|-|TRBJ2-5|-
CASSSPLTGFRETQYF
TGTGCCAGCAGCTCGCCCCTTACAGGGTTTCGAGAGACCCAGTACTTC
>TRBV24-1|TRBD2|TRBJ2-5|once
CATSLSGAGGVQETQYF
TGTGCCACCAGTCTCTCGGGCGCCGGGGGGGTCCAAGAGACCCAGTACTTC
>TRBV14|-|TRBJ1-6|-
CASSQEARGYNSPLHF
TGTGCCAGCAGCCAAGAAGCCAGGGGCTATAATTCACCCCTCCACTTT
>TRBV18|TRBD1|TRBJ2-7|-
CASSPPLIGTGLYEQYF
TGTGCCAGCTCACCACCGCTCATTGGGACAGGGCTCTACGAGCAGTACTTC
>TRBV2|TRBD1|TRBJ1-1|-
CASTAGEGQIAFF
TGTGCCAGCACTGCCGGCGAGGGACAGATTGCTTTCTTT
>TRBV24-1|TRBD1|TRBJ1-2|-
CATSRRTGDGYTF
TGTGCCACCAGTAGGCGGACAGGGGATGGCTACACCTTC
>TRBV2|TRBD1|TRBJ2-1|-
CASSAAGGHEQFF
TGTGCCAGCAGTGCGGCAGGGGGCCATGAGCAGTTCTTC
>TRBV3-1/TRBV3-2|-|TRBJ2-6|few
CASSFAGTTVVVLTF
TGTGCCAGCAGCTTCGCCGGGACAACGGTAGTCGTCCTGACTTTC
>TRBV10-3|-|TRBJ1-5|-
CAISESDRLSNQPQHF
TGTGCCATCAGTGAGTCAGACAGGTTAAGCAATCAGCCCCAGCATTTT
>TRBV7-9|TRBD2|TRBJ2-1|once
CASSFGRGRDPNNEQFF
TGTGCCAGCAGCTTCGGGCGCGGGAGAGACCCTAACAATGAGCAGTTCTTC
>TRBV11-3|-|TRBJ1-5|once
CASSLEGGNQPQHF
TGTGCCAGCAGCTTAGAAGGGGGCAATCAGCCCCAGCATTTT
>TRBV6-5|-|TRBJ1-2|once
CASSERALLYGYTF
TGTGCCAGCAGCGAGCGGGCCTTACTCTATGGCTACACCTTC
>TRBV27|-|TRBJ1-2|-
CASSLGRGYTF
TGTGCCAGCAGTTTAGGTAGAGGCTACACCTTC
>TRBV7-9|-|TRBJ1-1|once
CASSKEANRNVRSAEAFF
TGTGCCAGCAGCAAAGAGGCGAATCGGAACGTGAGGAGCGCTGAAGCTTTCTTT
>TRBV5-6|-|TRBJ2-3|-
CASSLPSTDTQYF
TGTGCCAGCAGCTTGCCTAGCACAGATACGCAGTATTTT
>TRBV6-2/TRBV6-3|TRBD1|TRBJ1-1|-
CASSYPDRSGTEAFF
TGTGCCAGCAGTTACCCGGACAGGTCTGGGACTGAAGCTTTCTTT
>TRBV29-1|TRBD1|TRBJ1-2|-
CSVGDRRNYGYTF
TGCAGCGTCGGGGACAGGAGGAACTATGGCTACACCTTC
>TRBV6-5|-|TRBJ1-2|-
CASSTRDQGYYGYTF
TGTGCCAGCAGTACGCGGGATCAGGGCTACTATGGCTACACCTTC
>TRBV6-5|TRBD1|TRBJ1-1|-
CASSYDRGHVNTEAFF
TGTGCCAGCAGTTACGACAGGGGGCATGTGAACACTGAAGCTTTCTTT
>TRBV5-1|TRBD1|TRBJ1-6|once
CASSLGQGASPLHF
TGCGCCAGCAGCCTGGGACAGGGTGCCTCACCCCTCCACTTT